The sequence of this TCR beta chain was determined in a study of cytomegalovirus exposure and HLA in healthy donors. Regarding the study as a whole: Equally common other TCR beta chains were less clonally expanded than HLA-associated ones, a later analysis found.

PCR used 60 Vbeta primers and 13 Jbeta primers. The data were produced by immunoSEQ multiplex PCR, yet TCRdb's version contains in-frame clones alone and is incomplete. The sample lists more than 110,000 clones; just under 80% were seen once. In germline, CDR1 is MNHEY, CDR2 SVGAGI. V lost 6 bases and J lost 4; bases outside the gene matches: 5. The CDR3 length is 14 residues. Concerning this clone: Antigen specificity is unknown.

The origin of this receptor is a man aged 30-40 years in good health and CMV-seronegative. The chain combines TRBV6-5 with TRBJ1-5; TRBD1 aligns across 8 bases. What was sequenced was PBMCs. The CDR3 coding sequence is TGTGCCAGCAGACAGGGGGGCCGGAATCAGCCCCAGCATTTT. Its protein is CASRQGGRNQPQHF.